Listed here are 8 T cell receptor beta chains from one sample, sequenced in a study of cytomegalovirus exposure and HLA in healthy donors (dated by TCRdb to about 2017). Library method: the immunoSEQ multiplex PCR assay. For the multiplex PCR, a mixture combining 60 forward primers for TCR Vbeta segments and 13 reverse primers for TCR Jbeta segments was used. Drawn from immuneACCESS, this table holds only the in-frame rearrangements with V and J called that TCRdb kept. Clones are partly lost; checked studies trace under half to an unresolved V gene and leave the rest unexplained. The sample contains about 120,000 clones, 78% of them found a single time. In total, the top ten clones hold 3.3% of the sample. The source material was PBMCs. The origin of the receptors is a woman aged 30 to 39 in good health and CMV-seropositive.

This clone was observed a few times. The chain combines TRBV6-1 with TRBJ1-1, with 7 bases fitting TRBD1. This CDR3 is 13 amino acids long. The germline V gene has CDR1 MNHNS and CDR2 SASEGT. With 6 bases clipped from V and 1 base from J, the junction kept 2 bases outside the gene matches. In DNA form, the CDR3 reads TGTGCCAGCAGGGGACAGCAGAACACTGAAGCTTTCTTT. It codes for CASRGQQNTEAFF.

The chain joins TRBV27 to TRBJ2-3; perhaps TRBD2 as D (5 bases). Germline V gives CDR1 MNHEY, CDR2 SMNVEV (reference sequence). Trimming left V 6 bases short and J 2 bases short, with 15 bases between. The CDR3 is made up of 15 amino acids. CDR3 bases: TGTGCCAGCAGCCTAGCACCGTTAGCCACAGATACGCAGTATTTT. Amino acids: CASSLAPLATDTQYF.

J is TRBJ2-2 and V is TRBV19; a possible D gene is TRBD2 (5 bases). CDR1 is LNHDA, CDR2 SQIVND, per germline (reference sequence). There are 15 residues in the CDR3. The V end lost 9 bases, the J end lost 1 base, and 15 bases lay between the germline ends. CDR3 sequence reads: CASLSDSLNTGELFF. The DNA for the CDR3 is TGTGCCAGCCTCTCGGACTCCCTGAACACCGGGGAGCTGTTTTTT.

J is TRBJ2-2 and V is TRBV10-3, with D possibly TRBD2 on 5 matching bases. CDR3 length: 15 residues. Looked up from germline, CDR1 is ENHRY and CDR2 is SYGVKD. The V and J ends lost 2 bases and 4 bases respectively, with 11 bases between them. CDR3 loop: CAISEEGSVTGELFF. The CDR3 nucleotides are TGTGCCATCAGTGAGGAGGGAAGCGTCACCGGGGAGCTGTTTTTT.

The V call is TRBV5-1, the J call TRBJ2-2, with 15 bases fitting TRBD2. Looked up from germline, CDR1 is SGHRS and CDR2 is YFSETQ. The CDR3 is made up of 21 amino acids. After removal of 2 bases from V and 4 bases from J, the junction contained 15 bases not matched to a gene. CDR3 region: CASSLRPPGTSGGSRTGELFF. Written as DNA, the CDR3 is TGCGCCAGCAGCTTAAGGCCCCCTGGGACTAGCGGGGGGTCACGCACCGGGGAGCTGTTTTTT.

The chain carries TRBV5-6 and TRBJ2-2, with 8 bases lining up with TRBD1. The CDR3 contains 16 residues. Germline assignment: CDR1 SGHDT and CDR2 YYEEEE. The junction had 4 bases not matched to a gene; V was cut back by 1 base and J by 2 bases. The CDR3 DNA follows: TGTGCCAGCAGCTTGACCGGACAGGGAAACACCGGGGAGCTGTTTTTT. This sequence encodes CASSLTGQGNTGELFF.

V usage is TRBV5-1 and J usage is TRBJ1-1; D is undetermined. CDR1 and CDR2 (germline): SGHRS, YFSETQ. The CDR3 has 13 amino acids. V was cut by 0 bases and J by 3 bases, with 6 bases left in between. The CDR3: CASSLESDTEAFF. DNA of the CDR3: TGCGCCAGCAGCTTGGAGTCGGACACTGAAGCTTTCTTT. The full variable domain, its missing parts supplied by reference TRBV5-1 and TRBJ1-1, is KAGVTQTPRYLIKTRGQQVTLSCSPISGHRSVSWYQQTPGQGLQFLFEYFSETQRNKGNFPGRFSGRQFSNSRSEMNVSTLELGDSALYLCASSLESDTEAFFGQGTRLTVV.

The chain links TRBV19 to TRBJ1-1; D gene uncertain. This CDR3 contains 14 residues. Trimming left V 8 bases short and J 0 bases short, with 13 bases between. Germline lookup yields CDR1 LNHDA and CDR2 SQIVND (reference sequence). The CDR3 nucleotides are TGTGCCAGTGTTAACACAAGATTGAACACTGAAGCTTTCTTT. Its protein is CASVNTRLNTEAFF.